This TCR beta chain is from a study of T cells in tuberculosis (dated by TCRdb to between 2017 and 2018). For context, the study as a whole: To characterize T cells specific for the mycobacterial lipid antigen glucose monomycolate (GMM), the study used CD1B tetramers together with high-throughput TCR immunosequencing. With ten or so people per group, a South African clinical cohort compared IGRA-negative adolescents, IGRA-positive adolescents with latent tuberculosis, and adults with active tuberculosis. General conclusions and limits of the study: Smaller mean NN-distances to GMM-specific TCRs were observed in active tuberculosis TCR-alpha repertoires than in IGRA-negative controls, suggesting clonal expansion of GMM-specific TCRs. The smaller NN-distances were partly driven by shorter CDR3-alpha lengths in active tuberculosis patients, and the difference for TCR-beta did not reach statistical significance. An accuracy of 87% (AUROC around 0.91) was reached by a classifier using the diverse GMM-specific repertoire, compared with approximately 70% accuracy when GEM motif frequencies were used. Which clinical samples got chosen depended on the availability of cryopreserved specimens, and the active tuberculosis cases were adults, whereas the controls were adolescents.

As concerns this clone: The antigen it binds to is not known. Base-call qualities are not available, and no considerably larger clone is one nucleotide away.

At study entry, adolescents were screened for latent tuberculosis infection using a tuberculin skin test and the QuantiFERON-TB GOLD In-Tube IGRA. Immunosequencing was performed on unsorted cryopreserved PBMC, with 90,000 to 100,000 T cells per clinical donor covered on average. Eleven high schools in the Worcester region of the Western Cape, South Africa, served as enrollment sites for adolescents aged 12 to 18 years. Approximately ten M. tuberculosis-infected adolescents and about 10 uninfected adolescents, matched for age and sex, were selected. For the adolescents, PBMC were isolated by density centrifugation from freshly drawn heparinized blood and then cryopreserved. The immunoSEQ multiplex PCR assay was used to generate TCR libraries, with TCR-beta and/or TCR-alpha/delta assays applied to each sample. The Illumina high-throughput platform was used to sequence the amplified TCR libraries. The authors' analysis ran thus. Clustering and dimensionality reduction relied on pairwise TCRdist distances among GMM-specific receptors from T cells that were either sorted ex vivo or expanded in vitro. Each clinical repertoire received a mean NN-distance score, defined as the average TCRdist to the nearest 10% of tetramer-positive reference sequences. GEM TCR motif frequency was calculated as the fraction of unique TCRs that matched known GEM sequences in V/J usage and CDR3 length. Active tuberculosis was classified by linear discriminant analysis with leave-one-out cross-validation, implemented in scikit-learn. The table was pulled from immuneACCESS by TCRdb, which kept in-frame rearrangements only. Such tables lose some clones; where checked, under half of the loss comes from unresolved V genes, and the rest has no known cause. V, J and clone size are those of that table, while D and trimming were read from the DNA. Here the sample has 26,000 or so clones; about 90% occur a single time. Roughly 6.2% of the sample belongs to the ten largest clones.

CDR1 is given as KGHSH and CDR2 as LQKENI, both from the germline V gene. V is pared back by 3 bases and J by 4 bases, with 12 bases lying between the germline termini. Counted from cysteine to phenylalanine, this CDR3 has 14 amino acids. Only CDR3 DNA remains: 42 bases, in frame from the first base. The sequencing input was PBMCs. The receptor was isolated from a donor aged 10-35 years with latent tuberculosis or without tuberculosis infection. The chain links TRBV18 with TRBJ1-2, and TRBD1 may be the D gene, going by 6 matching bases. The encoded CDR3 is CASSPPTGAYGYTF. The DNA sequence is as follows: TGTGCCAGCTCACCTCCGACAGGTGCCTATGGCTACACCTTC.